The sample holds a few counts of the clone carrying this TCR beta chain. Its antigen is currently unknown. The data derive from a study of response to subunit inactivated influenza vaccine. From the RT-PCR reads, TCRdb called clonotypes with MiXCR, one entry per CDR3 protein. The sample includes about 520,000 distinct CDR3 sequences, over 25% seen only once; the top ten take 1.5% to 2%. Study-wide results and caveats: Researchers suggested that each seasonal influenza vaccination recruits few new T cells.

CDR3 length: 12 residues. Germline V gene sequence: CDR1 DFQATT, CDR2 SNEGSKA (reference sequence). The V end lost 4 bases, the J end lost 14 bases, and 20 bases lay between the germline ends. The chain joins TRBV20-1 to TRBJ1-2; TRBD1 might be the D (5 bases). The clonotype comes from a man aged 50 or older who received an inactivated influenza vaccine. Sequenced here: CD4+ T cells sorted from PBMCs, sampled about 5 days after vaccination. The CDR3: CSATPPGGDRTF. The CDR3, as DNA: TGCAGTGCTACACCCCCCGGGGGGGATAGGACCTTC.